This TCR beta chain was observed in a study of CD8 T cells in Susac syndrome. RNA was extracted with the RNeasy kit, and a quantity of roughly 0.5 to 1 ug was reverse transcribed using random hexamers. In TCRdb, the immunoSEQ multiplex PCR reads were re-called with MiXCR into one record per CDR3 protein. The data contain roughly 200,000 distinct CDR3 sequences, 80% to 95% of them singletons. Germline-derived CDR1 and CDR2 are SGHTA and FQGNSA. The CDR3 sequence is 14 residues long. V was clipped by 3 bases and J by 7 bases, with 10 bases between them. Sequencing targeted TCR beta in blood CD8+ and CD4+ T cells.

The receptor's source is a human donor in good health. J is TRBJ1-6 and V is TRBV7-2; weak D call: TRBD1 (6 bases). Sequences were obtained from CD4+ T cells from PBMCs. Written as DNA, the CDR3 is TGTGCCAGCAGCTTTGGGACAACCAATTCACCCCTCCACTTT. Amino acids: CASSFGTTNSPLHF.